These T cell receptor beta chains were read from a single sample in a study of cytomegalovirus exposure and HLA in healthy donors. Assay used: immunoSEQ multiplex PCR; TCRdb lists only in-frame clones, some missing. Of fewer than 130,000 clones in the sample, about three quarters were seen once. Specimen: PBMCs. All receptors derive from a woman aged 25-40 years in good health and CMV-seronegative. CDR3s leave out the opening cysteine and the closing phenylalanine or tryptophan. The order of the fields is V gene, J gene, CDR3 protein.

TRBV19	TRBJ1-5	ASSIQGSNQPQH
TRBV5-6	TRBJ2-7	ASSLTSLSYEQY
TRBV4-3	TRBJ1-4	ASSQDRGELVSGNEKLF
TRBV19	TRBJ1-6	ASSPGTGDHNSPLH
TRBV11-1	TRBJ2-2	ASSLGAGGSSGELF
TRBV7-8	TRBJ2-5	ASSLGRQQETQY
TRBV5-8	TRBJ1-6	ASSLGGNRNSPLH
TRBV5-4	TRBJ2-5	ASSLTYQETQY
TRBV7-2	TRBJ1-5	ASSSSINQPQH
TRBV5-4	TRBJ1-1	ASTNDRGNTEAF
TRBV9	TRBJ1-2	ASSGQGAGYT
TRBV30	TRBJ1-2	ARQSGAYGYT
TRBV6-5	TRBJ1-1	ASSHGQGKAF
TRBV6-5	TRBJ2-6	ASSYGAGANVLT
TRBV5-4	TRBJ2-5	ASTRDSLTAGTQY
TRBV6-5	TRBJ1-2	ASSYSLTGAYGYT
TRBV7-6	TRBJ2-7	ASSLEAGDYEQY
TRBV15	TRBJ2-2	ATRTGQNTGELF
TRBV7-9	TRBJ1-1	ANIPTGMNTEAF
TRBV14	TRBJ2-1	ASSQGSGGAYNEQF
TRBV28	TRBJ1-6	ASNFGPGENSPLH
TRBV30	TRBJ1-5	AWSTVASNQPQH
TRBV6-1	TRBJ2-3	ASSGRATTDTQY
TRBV2	TRBJ2-7	ASSGQGGYEQY
TRBV4-3	TRBJ2-3	ASSPRTSGGSDTQY
TRBV5-1	TRBJ1-2	ASSSNLGQGGGYT
TRBV6-1	TRBJ2-2	ASNRQGAAGELF
TRBV6-5	TRBJ2-1	ASRKGLAGGGEQF
TRBV4-2	TRBJ2-5	ASSQAQDRKETQY
TRBV6-1	TRBJ1-2	ASSPQGALGYT
TRBV29-1	TRBJ1-2	SVVARVDGYT
TRBV4-3	TRBJ2-7	ASSQEAGTSYEQY
TRBV2	TRBJ2-1	ASTALDADRGGDEQF
TRBV6-6	TRBJ1-3	ASLGRGKVTGNTIY
TRBV5-4	TRBJ2-7	ASSAGWVSYEQY
TRBV4-2	TRBJ2-4	ASSQDGRTGGLRAKNIQY
TRBV18	TRBJ2-7	ASSPVDRYEQY